The 27 T cell receptor beta chains below were found in one sample sequenced in a study of T cell repertoires in cytomegalovirus infection. No cognate antigen is known for these TCRs. TCRdb re-analysed the reads in MiXCR, keeping a single row per CDR3 protein. Here the sample spans 30,000 to 40,000 distinct CDR3 sequences, approximately 52% being singletons. The sequencing used CD8+ T cells from cultured PBMCs, collected from culture after CMV antigen stimulation. The receptor source for this set is a human donor in good health (CMV status not recorded). Some clones in this sample may be carry-over from other donors' samples.

The chain links TRBV7-9 to TRBJ2-3; 9 nucleotides line up with TRBD2. This CDR3 spans 16 amino acids. J lost 1 base, V lost 6 bases, and 8 bases had no gene match. Per germline, CDR1 SEHNR and CDR2 FQNEAQ (reference sequence). CDR3: CASRSTRTSGTDTQYF. The CDR3 bases are TGTGCCAGCAGATCGACCAGGACTAGCGGCACAGATACGCAGTATTTT.

The chain has TRBV28 and TRBJ2-3, with 7 bases matching TRBD1. Germline assignment: CDR1 MDHEN and CDR2 SYDVKM. This CDR3 is 16 amino acids long. The trim removed 8 bases at V and 2 bases at J, leaving 13 bases unmatched. The CDR3 sequence is CASFSVWDSSTDTQYF. CDR3 nucleotide sequence: TGTGCCAGCTTTTCCGTCTGGGACAGTTCCACAGATACGCAGTATTTT. The complete variable domain, with remaining parts taken from reference TRBV28 and TRBJ2-3, reads DVKVTQSSRYLVKRTGEKVFLECVQDMDHENMFWYRQDPGLGLRLIYFSYDVKMKEKGDIPEGYSVSREKKERFSLILESASTNQTSMYLCASFSVWDSSTDTQYFGPGTRLTVL.

The rearrangement joins TRBV4-1 to TRBJ2-5, with 7 bases fitting TRBD1. V trimming: 4 bases; J trimming: 2 bases; junction bases outside the gene matches: 4. Germline V CDR1 and CDR2: MGHRA, YSYEKL. The CDR3 length is 14 residues. The CDR3 DNA is TGCGCCAGCAGCCCCTGGACAGGACAAGAGACCCAGTACTTC. This translates into CASSPWTGQETQYF.

The rearrangement joins TRBV28 to TRBJ2-5; 15 nucleotides match TRBD2. The germline V gene has CDR1 MDHEN and CDR2 SYDVKM. The length of the CDR3 is 13 residues. V lost 8 bases, J lost 14 bases, and 9 bases stayed unmatched. The DNA for the CDR3 is TGTGCCAGCGGCCCGGGACTAGCGGGGGGACTTTACTTC. Translating gives CASGPGLAGGLYF.

This chain joins TRBV5-1 and TRBJ1-1; D is undetermined. The CDR3 covers 13 residues. The germline gives CDR1 SGHRS, CDR2 YFSETQ. Trimming removed 0 bases from V and 6 bases from J, with 9 bases in between. The CDR3: CASSLALGAEAFF. CDR3 sequence (DNA): TGCGCCAGCAGCTTGGCCTTGGGAGCTGAAGCTTTCTTT.

This clonotype came up a few times. This chain connects TRBV7-8 to TRBJ2-1; a possible D gene is TRBD2 (6 bases). Deletions cut 5 bases from V and 6 bases from J, with 23 bases between. This CDR3 contains 17 residues. Germline V CDR1 and CDR2: SGHVS, FQNEAQ. The DNA of the CDR3 is TGTGCCAGCAGCCCGCCCGGGGGTCCCGCAATGTCCAATGAGCAGTTCTTC. Its translation: CASSPPGGPAMSNEQFF.

V is TRBV6-5 and J is TRBJ1-5; TRBD1 matches at 7 bases. The CDR3 contains 14 residues. Losses at the gene ends were 4 bases for V and 4 bases for J; bases not matched to a gene: 4. Germline CDR1 and CDR2: MNHEY and SVGAGI. The CDR3 region has the DNA TGTGCCAGCAGTTTCAGGGGGTGGAATCAGCCCCAGCATTTT. It translates to CASSFRGWNQPQHF.

The V call is TRBV7-9, the J call TRBJ2-5; possibly TRBD1 for D (6 bases). Germline V gene sequence: CDR1 SEHNR, CDR2 FQNEAQ (reference sequence). V was clipped by 4 bases and J by 7 bases, with 16 bases between them. This CDR3 contains 14 residues. As DNA, the CDR3 is TGTGCCAGCAGCTCCGGGACAAGCTGGGGGACCCAGTACTTC. Its translation is CASSSGTSWGTQYF.

The chain recombines TRBV7-9 with TRBJ2-7; the D gene could be TRBD1 or TRBD2 (6 bases each). This CDR3 is 15 amino acids long. CDR1 and CDR2 (germline): SEHNR, FQNEAQ (reference sequence). Trimming pared 4 bases from V and 0 bases from J, leaving 13 bases between. The chain's CDR3 is CASSSRGDGSYEQYF. CDR3 bases: TGTGCCAGCAGCTCGAGGGGGGACGGCTCCTACGAGCAGTACTTC. The whole variable domain, remainder taken from reference TRBV7-9 and TRBJ2-7, is DTGVSQNPRHKITKRGQNVTFRCDPISEHNRLYWYRQTLGQGPEFLTYFQNEAQLEKSRLLSDRFSAERPKGSFSTLEIQRTEQGDSAMYLCASSSRGDGSYEQYFGPGTRLTVT.

Only one count was recorded for this clonotype. The chain couples TRBV10-3 to TRBJ2-7; 8 nucleotides agree with TRBD2. Trimming removed 6 bases from V and 6 bases from J; junction bases left unmatched: 13. The germline CDR1 and CDR2 sequences are ENHRY and SYGVKD. There are 15 residues in the CDR3. The DNA for the CDR3 is TGTGCCATCAGCCCCCGTGGAGCGGGAGTTGTCGAGCAGTACTTC. Amino acid sequence: CAISPRGAGVVEQYF.

This sequence joins TRBV9 and TRBJ2-3; possible D gene TRBD2, 5 bases. V was shortened by 3 bases and J by 4 bases, with 12 bases between the two germline ends. This CDR3 is built from 14 residues. Germline V gene lookup returns CDR1 SGDLS and CDR2 YYNGEE. In DNA form, the CDR3 reads TGTGCCAGCAGCGGGACTGACGTGGCAGATACGCAGTATTTT. Translated: CASSGTDVADTQYF.

The table lists this clonotype with a few counts. The genes are TRBV7-8 and TRBJ2-5, with TRBD2 matching over 13 bases. Germline CDR1 reads SGHVS; CDR2 reads FQNEAQ. V shed 7 bases and J 2 bases; nucleotides not matched to a gene: 4. The CDR3 extends over 15 amino acids. The CDR3 region has the DNA TGTGCCAGCACCGGGGGACTAGCGGGGCAAGAGACCCAGTACTTC. This translates into CASTGGLAGQETQYF.

The chain carries TRBV7-6 and TRBJ1-1, with D tentatively TRBD1 (5 bases). The CDR3 spans 13 residues. The V end was cut by 5 bases, the J end by 4 bases, with 11 bases between. In germline, CDR1 is SGHVS, CDR2 FNYEAQ. The CDR3 is CASSRPGATEAFF. The CDR3 bases are TGTGCCAGCAGCCGCCCCGGGGCCACTGAAGCTTTCTTT.

J is TRBJ2-3 and V is TRBV7-2; 8 bases map to TRBD2. CDR1 SGHTA and CDR2 FQGNSA come from the germline V gene. V was clipped by 1 base and J by 7 bases; unmatched bases: 13. This CDR3 region has 17 residues. In DNA, the CDR3 is TGTGCCAGCAGCTTAGATCCTAGCGGGCCGCCACGGCATACGCAGTATTTT. Its protein is CASSLDPSGPPRHTQYF. Combining the CDR3 with reference TRBV7-2 and TRBJ2-3 gives the whole variable domain GAGVSQSPSNKVTEKGKDVELRCDPISGHTALYWYRQSLGQGLEFLIYFQGNSAPDKSGLPSDRFSAERTGGSVSTLTIQRTQQEDSAVYLCASSLDPSGPPRHTQYFGPGTRLTVL.

In DNA form, the CDR3 reads TGCGCCAGCAGCTTCTCCCAGGCCGATGGCTACACCTTC. This translates into CASSFSQADGYTF. The J gene is TRBJ1-2, the V gene TRBV5-1; D call uncertain. This CDR3 is 13 amino acids long. CDR1 is SGHRS and CDR2 is YFSETQ in the germline V gene. Trimming took off 2 bases at V and 6 bases at J, with 11 bases between the two ends.

This clonotype was counted at least ten times. The chain uses TRBV10-3 and TRBJ2-1; a weak D match, TRBD2 (5 bases). Trimming took 7 bases from V and 8 from J, leaving 15 bases between them. Per the germline V gene, CDR1 is ENHRY and CDR2 is SYGVKD. This CDR3 has 13 amino acids. The CDR3 nucleotides read TGTGCCATCAAATCACTAGAAAGCGATGAGCAGTTCTTC. Its translation: CAIKSLESDEQFF.

The J gene is TRBJ1-6, the V gene TRBV7-3, with TRBD1 matching 9 bases. J gave up 7 bases and V 5 bases, and 3 bases lay outside the gene matches. This CDR3 is 14 amino acids long. The germline V gene has CDR1 SGHTA and CDR2 FQGTGA. The CDR3 loop reads CASSPDRGNSPLHF. CDR3 bases: TGTGCCAGCAGCCCGGACAGGGGAAATTCACCCCTCCACTTT. Together with reference TRBV7-3 and TRBJ1-6, the CDR3 gives the full variable domain: GAGVSQTPSNKVTEKGKYVELRCDPISGHTALYWYRQSLGQGPEFLIYFQGTGAADDSGLPNDRFFAVRPEGSVSTLKIQRTERGDSAVYLCASSPDRGNSPLHFGNGTRLTVT.

The gene calls are TRBV14 and TRBJ1-1, with D perhaps TRBD1 (5 bases). CDR1 and CDR2 (germline): SGHDN, FVKESK. Trimming removed 1 base from V and 0 bases from J, with 9 bases in between. The CDR3 has 15 residues. The CDR3 protein is CASSQGGVLNTEAFF. The DNA for the CDR3 is TGTGCCAGCAGCCAAGGGGGGGTTTTGAACACTGAAGCTTTCTTT.

The chain combines TRBV7-8 with TRBJ1-2; 7 positions agree with TRBD1. This CDR3 spans 14 amino acids. V lost 5 bases and J lost 3; bases outside the gene matches: 6. Germline CDR1 SGHVS, CDR2 FQNEAQ. The CDR3 here is CASSREGGDYGYTF. The DNA of the CDR3 is TGTGCCAGCAGCCGCGAAGGGGGCGACTATGGCTACACCTTC.

The table lists this clonotype with a few counts. The rearrangement links TRBV6-1 to TRBJ1-6; D is uncertain. Trimming left V 7 bases short and J 5 bases short, with 15 bases between. Germline V gene data show CDR1 as MNHNS and CDR2 as SASEGT. This CDR3 contains 15 residues. The CDR3 region has the DNA TGTGCCAGCATCCCCGGGAGGGTCAATAATTCACCCCTCCACTTT. This translates into CASIPGRVNNSPLHF.

As for this clonotype: The junction departs from germline at one end; a sequencing error may be responsible. The chain has TRBV6-1 and TRBJ2-4, with D uncertain. Germline V gene lookup returns CDR1 MNHNS and CDR2 SASEGT. The CDR3 sequence is 16 residues long. The DNA of the CDR3 is TGTGCCAGCAGAATTCACGGGCTCTTAGCCAAAAACAGTCAGTACTTC. It translates to CASRIHGLLAKNSQYF.

The V gene is TRBV6-1, the J gene TRBJ2-6; D is ambiguous. The CDR3 has 14 residues. Trimming removed 5 bases at V and 0 bases at J, with 5 bases between. Germline V lookup: CDR1 MNHNS, CDR2 SASEGT. CDR3 sequence (DNA): TGTGCCAGCAGTCCAGTCTCTGGGGCCAACGTCCTGACTTTC. Encoded protein: CASSPVSGANVLTF.

This clonotype has only one observation. The chain is built from TRBV7-6 and TRBJ2-2; either TRBD1 or TRBD2 may supply D (5 bases each). The CDR3 has 18 residues. CDR1 is SGHVS and CDR2 is FNYEAQ in the germline V gene. The V end was cut by 10 bases, the J end by 3 bases, with 27 bases between. In DNA, the CDR3 is TGTGCCACCGGCCGCGGCATTCAGCGGCGAGGGGACACCGGGGAGCTGTTTTTT. It translates to CATGRGIQRRGDTGELFF. Full variable domain (missing parts from reference TRBV7-6 and TRBJ2-2): GAGVSQSPRYKVTKRGQDVALRCDPISGHVSLYWYRQALGQGPEFLTYFNYEAQQDKSGLPNDRFSAERPEGSISTLTIQRTEQRDSAMYRCATGRGIQRRGDTGELFFGEGSRLTVL.

The sample holds many counts of this clonotype. The rearrangement links TRBV7-8 to TRBJ1-2, with TRBD1 matching 7 bases. Trimming at V came to 2 bases and at J to 4 bases, leaving 10 bases not matched to a gene. Germline CDR1 SGHVS, CDR2 FQNEAQ. CDR3 length: 16 residues. The CDR3 bases are TGTGCCAGCAGCTTACTGATGGGGACAGCAACCTATGGCTACACCTTC. This sequence encodes CASSLLMGTATYGYTF. The full variable domain, its missing parts supplied by reference TRBV7-8 and TRBJ1-2, is GAGVSQSPRYKVAKRGQDVALRCDPISGHVSLFWYQQALGQGPEFLTYFQNEAQLDKSGLPSDRFFAERPEGSVSTLKIQRTQQEDSAVYLCASSLLMGTATYGYTFGSGTRLTVV.

V usage is TRBV11-2 and J usage is TRBJ2-1, with 13 positions matching TRBD2. Germline V gene lookup returns CDR1 SGHAT and CDR2 FQNNGV. The CDR3 is 14 residues long. J gave up 11 bases and V 3 bases, and 4 bases lay outside the gene matches. The CDR3 coding sequence is TGTGCCAGCAGCTTGACTAGCGGGGGGCGAAAGCAGTTCTTC. Residues: CASSLTSGGRKQFF.

The rearrangement joins TRBV4-1 to TRBJ1-1; D is undetermined. The V gene's germline CDR1 is MGHRA and CDR2 YSYEKL. This CDR3 is built from 14 residues. Trimming removed 0 bases from V and 8 bases from J, with 13 bases in between. CDR3 coding DNA: TGCGCCAGCAGCCAAGATGTAGGTGAAATAGAAGCTTTCTTT. Its translation is CASSQDVGEIEAFF.

This clonotype has more than one count but fewer than ten. CDR3 nucleotides: TGTGCCAGCACCTTCCATCCGGGACAGGCCGCCTACGAGCAGTACTTC. Translation gives CASTFHPGQAAYEQYF. The chain recombines TRBV28 with TRBJ2-7, with TRBD1 matching over 8 bases. V shed 7 bases, J shed 2 bases, and the junction held 13 bases outside the gene matches. The V gene's germline CDR1 is MDHEN and CDR2 SYDVKM. The CDR3 contains 16 residues. Variable domain in full (rest from reference TRBV28 and TRBJ2-7): DVKVTQSSRYLVKRTGEKVFLECVQDMDHENMFWYRQDPGLGLRLIYFSYDVKMKEKGDIPEGYSVSREKKERFSLILESASTNQTSMYLCASTFHPGQAAYEQYFGPGTRLTVT.